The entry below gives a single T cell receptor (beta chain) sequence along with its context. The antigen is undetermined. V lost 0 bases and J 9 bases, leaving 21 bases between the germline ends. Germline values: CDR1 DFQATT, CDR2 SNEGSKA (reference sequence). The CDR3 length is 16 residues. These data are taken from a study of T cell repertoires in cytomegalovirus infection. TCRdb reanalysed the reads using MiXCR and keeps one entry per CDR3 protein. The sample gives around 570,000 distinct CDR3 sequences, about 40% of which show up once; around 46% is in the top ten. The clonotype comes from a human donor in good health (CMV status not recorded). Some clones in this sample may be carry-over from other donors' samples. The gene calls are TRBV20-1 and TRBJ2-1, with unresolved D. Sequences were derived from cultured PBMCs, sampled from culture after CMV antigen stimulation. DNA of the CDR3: TGCAGTGCTAGAGATCTGAATAACTACGCCTGGGTTGAGCAGTTCTTC. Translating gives CSARDLNNYAWVEQFF.